These T cell receptor beta chains were read from a single sample in a study of cytomegalovirus exposure and HLA in healthy donors. Clones were read by immunoSEQ multiplex PCR, and TCRdb kept only the in-frame ones, dropping some. Here the sample spans more than 95,000 clones, 8% to 10% being singletons. Input material: PBMCs. Receptor source: a man aged 30-40 years in good health and CMV-seronegative. Each CDR3 is given with its conserved first and last residue. The D gene is left open where the match is weak. The listing skips clone size in some rows; elsewhere it reads once, few, many or a size class.

j_call v_call cdr3_length clone_size d_call cdr3_nt cdr3_aa
TRBJ2-5 TRBV5-1 13 few - TGCGCCAGCAGCTTGAACGGTCAAGAGACCCAGTACTTC CASSLNGQETQYF
TRBJ1-4 TRBV30 14 - TRBD1 TGTGCCCGGGACAGGGGTACAACTAATGAAAAACTGTTTTTT CARDRGTTNEKLFF
TRBJ2-1 TRBV2 16 few TRBD2 TGTGCCAGCATGGGGGTAGCGGGCAAAGGGTGGGATGAGCAGTTCTTC CASMGVAGKGWDEQFF
TRBJ1-2 TRBV19 14 few TRBD1 TGTGCCAGTAGTAGAGCAGGGGGCAGCTATGGCTACACCTTC CASSRAGGSYGYTF
TRBJ2-7 TRBV29-1 16 few TRBD2 TGCAGCGTTGAAGGACCCGGGACTAGGGGTGACTACGAGCAGTACTTC CSVEGPGTRGDYEQYF
TRBJ1-6 TRBV30 19 - TRBD1 TGTGCCTGGAAGGGGGACAGGGACTTCATCAGCTCCTATAATTCACCCCTCCACTTT CAWKGDRDFISSYNSPLHF
TRBJ2-1 TRBV11-2 15 few TRBD2 TGTGCCAGCAGCTTAGTAGCGGGCTCACACAATGAGCAGTTCTTC CASSLVAGSHNEQFF
TRBJ2-5 TRBV29-1 14 few - TGCAGCGTGAAAGTACGGGACAACCAAGAGACCCAGTACTTC CSVKVRDNQETQYF
TRBJ2-3 TRBV19 16 few - TGTGCCAGTAGTTCCGGAGGGACAGCTAGCACAGATACGCAGTATTTT CASSSGGTASTDTQYF
TRBJ2-7 TRBV5-1 15 - - TGCGCCAGCAGCTTGGGTCAGGGGTTTACCTACGAGCAGTACTTC CASSLGQGFTYEQYF
TRBJ1-1 TRBV5-4 14 few - TGTGCCAGCAGCCCGACCAGGGCCTATACTGAAGCTTTCTTT CASSPTRAYTEAFF
TRBJ2-1 TRBV29-1 14 - - TGCAGCGTTGACGGGTTAGTATCCTACAATGAGCAGTTCTTC CSVDGLVSYNEQFF
TRBJ2-7 TRBV5-1 13 few - TGCGCCAGCAGCTTGGGACAGTCCTACGAGCAGTACTTC CASSLGQSYEQYF
TRBJ1-2 TRBV5-1 16 few TRBD1 TGCGCCAGCAGCATCGCCGGGACAGGAGGTTCCTATGGCTACACCTTC CASSIAGTGGSYGYTF